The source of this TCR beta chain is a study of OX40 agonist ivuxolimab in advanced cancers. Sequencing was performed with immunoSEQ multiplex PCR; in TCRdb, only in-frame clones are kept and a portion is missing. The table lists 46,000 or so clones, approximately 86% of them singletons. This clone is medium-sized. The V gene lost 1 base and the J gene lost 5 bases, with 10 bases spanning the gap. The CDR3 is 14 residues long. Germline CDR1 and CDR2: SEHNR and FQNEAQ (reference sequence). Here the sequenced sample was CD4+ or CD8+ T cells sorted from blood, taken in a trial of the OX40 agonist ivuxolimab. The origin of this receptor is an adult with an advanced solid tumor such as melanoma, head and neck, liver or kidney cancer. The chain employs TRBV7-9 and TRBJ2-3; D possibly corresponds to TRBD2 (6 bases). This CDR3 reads CASSLEGGKDTQYF. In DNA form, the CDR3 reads TGTGCCAGCAGCTTAGAGGGAGGAAAAGATACGCAGTATTTT. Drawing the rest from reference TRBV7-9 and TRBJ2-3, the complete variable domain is DTGVSQNPRHKITKRGQNVTFRCDPISEHNRLYWYRQTLGQGPEFLTYFQNEAQLEKSRLLSDRFSAERPKGSFSTLEIQRTEQGDSAMYLCASSLEGGKDTQYFGPGTRLTVL.